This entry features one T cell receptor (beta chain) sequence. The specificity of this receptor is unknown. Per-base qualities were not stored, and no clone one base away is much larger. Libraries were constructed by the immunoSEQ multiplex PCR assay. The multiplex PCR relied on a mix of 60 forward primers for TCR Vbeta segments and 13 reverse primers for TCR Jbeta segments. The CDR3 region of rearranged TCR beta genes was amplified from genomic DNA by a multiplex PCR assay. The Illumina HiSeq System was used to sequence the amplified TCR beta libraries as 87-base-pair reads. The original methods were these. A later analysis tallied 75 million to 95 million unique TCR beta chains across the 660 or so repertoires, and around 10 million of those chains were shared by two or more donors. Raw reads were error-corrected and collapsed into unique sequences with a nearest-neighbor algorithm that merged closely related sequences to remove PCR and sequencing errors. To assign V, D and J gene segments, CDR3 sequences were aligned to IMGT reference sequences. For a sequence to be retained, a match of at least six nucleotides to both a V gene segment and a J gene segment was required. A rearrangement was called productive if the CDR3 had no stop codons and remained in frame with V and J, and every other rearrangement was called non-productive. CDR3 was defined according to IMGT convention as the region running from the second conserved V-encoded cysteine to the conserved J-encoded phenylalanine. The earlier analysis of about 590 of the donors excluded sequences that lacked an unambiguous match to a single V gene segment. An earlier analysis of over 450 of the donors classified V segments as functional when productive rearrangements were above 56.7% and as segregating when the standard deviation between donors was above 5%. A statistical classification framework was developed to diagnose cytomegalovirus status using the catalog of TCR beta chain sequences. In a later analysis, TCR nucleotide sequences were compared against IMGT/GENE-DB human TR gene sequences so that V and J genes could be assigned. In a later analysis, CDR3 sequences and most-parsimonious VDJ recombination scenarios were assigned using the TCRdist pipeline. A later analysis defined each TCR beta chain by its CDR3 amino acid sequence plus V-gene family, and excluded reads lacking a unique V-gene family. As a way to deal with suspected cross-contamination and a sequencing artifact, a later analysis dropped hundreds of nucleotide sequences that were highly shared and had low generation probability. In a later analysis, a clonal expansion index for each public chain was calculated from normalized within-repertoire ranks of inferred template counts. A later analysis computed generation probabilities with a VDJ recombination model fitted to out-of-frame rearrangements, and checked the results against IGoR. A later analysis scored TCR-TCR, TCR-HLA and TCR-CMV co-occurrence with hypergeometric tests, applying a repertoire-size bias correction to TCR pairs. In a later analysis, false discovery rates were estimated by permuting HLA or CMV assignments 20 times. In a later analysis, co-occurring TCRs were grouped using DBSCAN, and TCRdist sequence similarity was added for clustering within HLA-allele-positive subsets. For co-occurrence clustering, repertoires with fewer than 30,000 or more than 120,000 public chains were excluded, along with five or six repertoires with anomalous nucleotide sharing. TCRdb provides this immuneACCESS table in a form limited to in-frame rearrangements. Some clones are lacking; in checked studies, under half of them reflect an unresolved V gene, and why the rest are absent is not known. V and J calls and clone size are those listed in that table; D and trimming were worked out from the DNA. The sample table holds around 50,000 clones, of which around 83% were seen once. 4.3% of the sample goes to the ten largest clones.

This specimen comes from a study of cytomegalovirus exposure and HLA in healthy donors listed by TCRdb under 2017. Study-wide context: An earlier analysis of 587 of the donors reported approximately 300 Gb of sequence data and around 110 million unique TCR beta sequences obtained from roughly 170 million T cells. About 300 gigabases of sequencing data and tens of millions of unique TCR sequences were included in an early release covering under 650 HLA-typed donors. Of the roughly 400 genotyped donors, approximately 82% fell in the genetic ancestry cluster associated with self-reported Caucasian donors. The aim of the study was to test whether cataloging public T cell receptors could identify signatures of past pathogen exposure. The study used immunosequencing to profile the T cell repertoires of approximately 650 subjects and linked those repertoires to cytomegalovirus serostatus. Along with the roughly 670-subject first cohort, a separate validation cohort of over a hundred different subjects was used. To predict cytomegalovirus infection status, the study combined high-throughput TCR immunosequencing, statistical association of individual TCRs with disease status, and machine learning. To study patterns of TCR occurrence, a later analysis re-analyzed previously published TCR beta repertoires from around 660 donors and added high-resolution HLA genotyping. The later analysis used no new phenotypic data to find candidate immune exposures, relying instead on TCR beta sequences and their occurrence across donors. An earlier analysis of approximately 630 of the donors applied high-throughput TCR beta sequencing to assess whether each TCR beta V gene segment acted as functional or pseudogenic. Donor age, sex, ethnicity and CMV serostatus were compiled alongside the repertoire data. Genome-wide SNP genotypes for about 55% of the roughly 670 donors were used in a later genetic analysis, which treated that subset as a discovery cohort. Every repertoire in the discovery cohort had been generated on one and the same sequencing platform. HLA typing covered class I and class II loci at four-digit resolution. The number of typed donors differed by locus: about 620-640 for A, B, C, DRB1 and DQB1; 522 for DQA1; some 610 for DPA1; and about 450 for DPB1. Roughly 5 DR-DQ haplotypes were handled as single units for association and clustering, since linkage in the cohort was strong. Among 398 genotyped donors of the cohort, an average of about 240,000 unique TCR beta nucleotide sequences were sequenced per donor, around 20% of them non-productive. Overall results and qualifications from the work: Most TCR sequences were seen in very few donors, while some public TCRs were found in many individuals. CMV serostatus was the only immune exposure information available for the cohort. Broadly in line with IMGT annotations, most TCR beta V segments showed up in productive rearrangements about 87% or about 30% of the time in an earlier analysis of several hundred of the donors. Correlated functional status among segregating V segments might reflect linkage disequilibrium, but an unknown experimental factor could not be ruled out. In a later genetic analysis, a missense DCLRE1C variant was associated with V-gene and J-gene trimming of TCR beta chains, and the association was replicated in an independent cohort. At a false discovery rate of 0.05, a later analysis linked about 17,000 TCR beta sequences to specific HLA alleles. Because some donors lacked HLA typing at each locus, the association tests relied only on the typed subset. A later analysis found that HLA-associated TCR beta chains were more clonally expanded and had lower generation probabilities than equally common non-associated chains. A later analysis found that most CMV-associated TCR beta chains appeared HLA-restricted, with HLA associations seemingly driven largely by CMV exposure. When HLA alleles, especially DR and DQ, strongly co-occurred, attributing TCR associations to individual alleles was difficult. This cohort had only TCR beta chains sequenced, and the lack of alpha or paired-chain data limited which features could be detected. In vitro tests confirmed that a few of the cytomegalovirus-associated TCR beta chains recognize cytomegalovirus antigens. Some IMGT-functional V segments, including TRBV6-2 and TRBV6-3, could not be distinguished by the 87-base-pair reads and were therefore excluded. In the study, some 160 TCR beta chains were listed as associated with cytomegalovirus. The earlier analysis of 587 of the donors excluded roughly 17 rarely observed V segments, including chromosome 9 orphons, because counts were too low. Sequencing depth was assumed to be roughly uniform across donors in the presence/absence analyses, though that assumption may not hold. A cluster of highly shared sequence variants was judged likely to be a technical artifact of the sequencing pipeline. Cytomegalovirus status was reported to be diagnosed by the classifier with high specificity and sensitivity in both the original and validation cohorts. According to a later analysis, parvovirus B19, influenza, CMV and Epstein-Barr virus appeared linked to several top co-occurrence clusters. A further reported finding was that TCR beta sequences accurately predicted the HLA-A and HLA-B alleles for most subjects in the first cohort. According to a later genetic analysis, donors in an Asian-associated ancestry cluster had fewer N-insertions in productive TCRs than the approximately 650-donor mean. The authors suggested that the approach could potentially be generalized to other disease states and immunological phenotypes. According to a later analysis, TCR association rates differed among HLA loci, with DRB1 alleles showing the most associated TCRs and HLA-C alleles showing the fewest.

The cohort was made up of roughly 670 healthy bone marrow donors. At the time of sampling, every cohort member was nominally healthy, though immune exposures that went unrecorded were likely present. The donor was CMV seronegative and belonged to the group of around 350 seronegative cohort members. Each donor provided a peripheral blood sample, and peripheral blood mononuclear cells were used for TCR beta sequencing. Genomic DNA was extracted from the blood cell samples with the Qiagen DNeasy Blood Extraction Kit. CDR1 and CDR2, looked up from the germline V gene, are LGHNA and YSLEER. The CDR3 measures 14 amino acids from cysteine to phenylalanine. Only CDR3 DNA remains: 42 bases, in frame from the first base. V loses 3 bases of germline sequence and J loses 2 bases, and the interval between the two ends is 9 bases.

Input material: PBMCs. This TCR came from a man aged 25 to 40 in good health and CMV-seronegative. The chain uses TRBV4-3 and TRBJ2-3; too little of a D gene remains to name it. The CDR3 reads CASSHSAHTDTQYF. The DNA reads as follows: TGCGCCAGCAGCCATTCCGCACACACAGATACGCAGTATTTT.